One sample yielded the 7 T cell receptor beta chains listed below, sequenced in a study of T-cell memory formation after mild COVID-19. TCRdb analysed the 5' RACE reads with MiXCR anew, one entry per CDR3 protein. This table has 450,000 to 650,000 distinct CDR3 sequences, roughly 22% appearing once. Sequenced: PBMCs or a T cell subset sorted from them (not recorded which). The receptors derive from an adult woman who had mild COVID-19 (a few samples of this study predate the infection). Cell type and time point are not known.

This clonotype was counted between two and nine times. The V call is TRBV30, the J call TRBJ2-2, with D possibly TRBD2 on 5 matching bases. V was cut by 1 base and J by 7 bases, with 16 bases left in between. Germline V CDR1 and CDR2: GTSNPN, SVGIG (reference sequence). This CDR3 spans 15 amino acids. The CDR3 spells CAWSAHRDTIGELFF. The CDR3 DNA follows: TGTGCCTGGAGTGCCCACCGGGATACTATCGGGGAGCTGTTTTTT.

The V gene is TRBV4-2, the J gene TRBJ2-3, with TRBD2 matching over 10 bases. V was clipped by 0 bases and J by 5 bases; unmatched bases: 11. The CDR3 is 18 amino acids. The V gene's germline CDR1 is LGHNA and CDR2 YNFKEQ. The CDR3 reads CASSQDWPSGGPKDTQYF. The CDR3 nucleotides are TGTGCCAGCAGCCAAGATTGGCCTAGCGGGGGCCCTAAAGATACGCAGTATTTT.

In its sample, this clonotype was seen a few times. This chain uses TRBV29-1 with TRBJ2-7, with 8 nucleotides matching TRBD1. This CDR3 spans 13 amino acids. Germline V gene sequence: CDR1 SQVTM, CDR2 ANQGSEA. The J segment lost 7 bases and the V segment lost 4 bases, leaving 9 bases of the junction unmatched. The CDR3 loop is CSVARKTGGEQYF. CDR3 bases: TGCAGCGTTGCCCGCAAAACAGGGGGGGAGCAGTACTTC.

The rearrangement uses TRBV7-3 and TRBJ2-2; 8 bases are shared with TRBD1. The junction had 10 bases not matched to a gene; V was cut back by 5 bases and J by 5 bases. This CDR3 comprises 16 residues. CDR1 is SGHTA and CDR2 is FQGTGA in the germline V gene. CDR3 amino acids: CASSPQDRAGTGELFF. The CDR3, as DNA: TGTGCCAGCAGCCCCCAGGACAGGGCGGGAACCGGGGAGCTGTTTTTT.

This CDR3 is CASSPPGIAYEQYF. DNA for the CDR3: TGTGCCAGCTCACCCCCAGGGATTGCATACGAGCAGTACTTC. V is TRBV18 and J is TRBJ2-7, with a possible D match to TRBD1 (5 bases). This CDR3 contains 14 residues. V shed 3 bases and J shed 4 bases, with 13 bases lying between them. In germline, CDR1 is KGHSH, CDR2 LQKENI. The full variable domain, rest sourced from reference TRBV18 and TRBJ2-7, is NAGVMQNPRHLVRRRGQEARLRCSPMKGHSHVYWYRQLPEEGLKFMVYLQKENIIDESGMPKERFSAEFPKEGPSILRIQQVVRGDSAAYFCASSPPGIAYEQYFGPGTRLTVT.

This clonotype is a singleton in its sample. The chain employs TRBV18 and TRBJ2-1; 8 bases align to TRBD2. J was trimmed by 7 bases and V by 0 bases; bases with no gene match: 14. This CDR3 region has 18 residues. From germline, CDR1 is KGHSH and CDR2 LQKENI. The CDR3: CASSPPGLGNSLRNEQFF. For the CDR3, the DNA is TGTGCCAGCTCACCACCGGGACTAGGTAATTCGCTCAGGAATGAGCAGTTCTTC. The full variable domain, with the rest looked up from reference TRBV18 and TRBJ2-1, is NAGVMQNPRHLVRRRGQEARLRCSPMKGHSHVYWYRQLPEEGLKFMVYLQKENIIDESGMPKERFSAEFPKEGPSILRIQQVVRGDSAAYFCASSPPGLGNSLRNEQFFGPGTRLTVL.

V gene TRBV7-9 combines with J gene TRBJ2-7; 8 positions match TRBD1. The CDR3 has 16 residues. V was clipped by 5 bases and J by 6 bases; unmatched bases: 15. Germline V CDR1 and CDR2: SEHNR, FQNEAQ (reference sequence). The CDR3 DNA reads TGTGCCAGCAGCGTCTCGGTTTGGCAGGGGGCGAGCGAGCAGTACTTC. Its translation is CASSVSVWQGASEQYF.